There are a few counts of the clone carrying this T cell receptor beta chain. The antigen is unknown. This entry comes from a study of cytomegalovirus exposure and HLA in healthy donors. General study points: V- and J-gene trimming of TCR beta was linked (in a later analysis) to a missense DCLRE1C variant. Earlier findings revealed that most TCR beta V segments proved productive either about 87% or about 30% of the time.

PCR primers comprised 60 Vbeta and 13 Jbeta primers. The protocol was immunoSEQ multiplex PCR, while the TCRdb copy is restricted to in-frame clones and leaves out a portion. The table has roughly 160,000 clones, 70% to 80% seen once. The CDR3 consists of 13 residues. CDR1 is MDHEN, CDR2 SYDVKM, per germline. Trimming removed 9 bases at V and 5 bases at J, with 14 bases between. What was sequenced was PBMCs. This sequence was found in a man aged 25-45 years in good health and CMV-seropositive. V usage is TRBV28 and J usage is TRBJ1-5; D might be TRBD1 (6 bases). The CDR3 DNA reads TGTGCCAGTTCGGTGCAGGGGCATCAGCCCCAGCATTTT. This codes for CASSVQGHQPQHF.